This T cell receptor (beta chain) derives from a study of blood T cell repertoires in COVID-19 (dated by TCRdb to between 2020 and 2021). Broadly, across the study: Samples covering the acute and convalescent phases of COVID-19 were provided by collaborators in the United States, Italy and Spain. The prospective study material was composed of cDNA or gDNA derived from T cells, B-cell-depleted T cells, or PBMCs. Deeply sampled blood TCRbeta repertoires from subjects exposed to, actively infected with, or recovered from COVID-19 were included in the dataset. The repertoires were released in a freely available public database intended as a resource for research on the immune response to SARS-CoV-2. Samples were obtained from the ongoing ImmuneRACE study (first 160 participants) and from about 1,300 subjects provided by 6 global collaborators. A de-identified subject ID, COVID-19 status, age in years and sex were almost always included in the sample metadata. Where HLA class I and class II types were available, the types were taken from metadata supplied by the sample provider, not from assay-based typing.

On the study overall, not on this receptor specifically: Clinical and demographic metadata were provided uncurated, with the amount varying by source and participant.

The immunoSEQ Assay, a bias-controlled multiplex PCR, was used to amplify TCRbeta CDR3 regions from genomic DNA. On the study's bioinformatics: The number of nucleated cells in each sample was estimated by amplification of reference gene primers within the assay. To quantify the absolute abundance of each unique TCRbeta CDR3 rearrangement, sequence reads were collapsed and filtered. For each sample, productive Simpson clonality was calculated as the square root of Simpson's diversity index over productive rearrangements. Entries here come from immuneACCESS through TCRdb and include only in-frame sequences with V and J called. Some clones fail to appear in such tables; in the studies checked, an unresolved V gene covers under half of the shortfall, and the cause of the remainder is unknown. The V and J calls and the clone size are those of that table, but D and trimming were determined from the DNA. This sample comprises approximately 390,000 clones, around nine tenths of them detected only once. Of the sample, about 9.4% is held by the ten largest clones.

V ends up 0 bases short and J 6 bases short, with an unmatched junction base count of 15. CDR1 and CDR2 are read off the germline V gene as SGHRS and YFSETQ. Inclusive of the bounding cysteine and phenylalanine, the CDR3 is 19 residues long. The read is trimmed to its CDR3 DNA, 57 bases read in frame from base 1. Participants in the prospective study were aged 18 to 89 years, lived in about two dozen United States geographic areas, and enrolled through a virtual design. To assign participants to cohorts, the prospective study relied on clinical history that participants themselves reported in a screening survey and a study questionnaire. For ImmuneRACE Cohort 3, a participant was defined as recovered based on two consecutive negative NP/OP PCR tests, clearance by a healthcare professional, or resolution of symptoms. In the prospective study, mobile phlebotomists collected whole blood, serum and a nasopharyngeal or oropharyngeal swab from each participant. Additional blood draws and questionnaires over an approximately two-month period could optionally be provided by prospective study participants. Blood samples from the prospective study were shipped frozen or at room temperature prior to DNA extraction.

As for this clone: Its antigen is currently not known. No quality values exist for individual bases; no much larger clone is one base distant.

Sample: PBMCs or T cells enriched from blood (not recorded which). The TCR originated in a woman between 50 and 59 years old who had recovered from COVID-19. This chain joins TRBV5-1 to TRBJ1-5; a stretch of 10 junction bases matches TRBD1. The DNA sequence is given as TGCGCCAGCAGCTTGGGCCCCGGTGGGGGACAGGGGTTTTCTCAGCCCCAGCATTTT. This sequence encodes CASSLGPGGGQGFSQPQHF.